This T cell receptor beta chain was observed in a study of naive and memory T cell subsets. Study observations and caveats: A clonotype means one alpha or beta sequence, not an alpha/beta pair. Findings for naive and memory subsets could not be checked against ground truth.

Two oligonucleotides, mixed equimolar, formed the beta constant-region primer covering TRBC1 and TRBC2. Nested alpha and beta constant-region primers with the SP2 primer drove four PCR rounds on ligated cDNA. The cDNA 3' end received a ligated single-stranded oligonucleotide carrying the SP2 primer and a 12-nucleotide UMI. One entry per CDR3 protein, called by TCRdb with MiXCR from the UMI-ligation and nested PCR reads. The table has over 65,000 distinct CDR3 sequences, around 9% seen once; the top ten hold roughly 1.2%. The CDR3 sequence is 14 residues long. Germline assignment: CDR1 MNHEY and CDR2 SVGAGI. V lost 0 bases and J lost 4, with 9 bases in between. As concerns this clonotype: Its antigen remains unknown.

Sample: naive CD8+ T cells from blood. The clonotype originates from a human donor in good health. This chain connects TRBV6-5 to TRBJ2-5, with D perhaps given as TRBD1 or TRBD2 (5 bases each). CDR3 loop: CASSYSTTGETQYF. The CDR3 coding sequence is TGTGCCAGCAGTTACTCGACTACAGGAGAGACCCAGTACTTC.